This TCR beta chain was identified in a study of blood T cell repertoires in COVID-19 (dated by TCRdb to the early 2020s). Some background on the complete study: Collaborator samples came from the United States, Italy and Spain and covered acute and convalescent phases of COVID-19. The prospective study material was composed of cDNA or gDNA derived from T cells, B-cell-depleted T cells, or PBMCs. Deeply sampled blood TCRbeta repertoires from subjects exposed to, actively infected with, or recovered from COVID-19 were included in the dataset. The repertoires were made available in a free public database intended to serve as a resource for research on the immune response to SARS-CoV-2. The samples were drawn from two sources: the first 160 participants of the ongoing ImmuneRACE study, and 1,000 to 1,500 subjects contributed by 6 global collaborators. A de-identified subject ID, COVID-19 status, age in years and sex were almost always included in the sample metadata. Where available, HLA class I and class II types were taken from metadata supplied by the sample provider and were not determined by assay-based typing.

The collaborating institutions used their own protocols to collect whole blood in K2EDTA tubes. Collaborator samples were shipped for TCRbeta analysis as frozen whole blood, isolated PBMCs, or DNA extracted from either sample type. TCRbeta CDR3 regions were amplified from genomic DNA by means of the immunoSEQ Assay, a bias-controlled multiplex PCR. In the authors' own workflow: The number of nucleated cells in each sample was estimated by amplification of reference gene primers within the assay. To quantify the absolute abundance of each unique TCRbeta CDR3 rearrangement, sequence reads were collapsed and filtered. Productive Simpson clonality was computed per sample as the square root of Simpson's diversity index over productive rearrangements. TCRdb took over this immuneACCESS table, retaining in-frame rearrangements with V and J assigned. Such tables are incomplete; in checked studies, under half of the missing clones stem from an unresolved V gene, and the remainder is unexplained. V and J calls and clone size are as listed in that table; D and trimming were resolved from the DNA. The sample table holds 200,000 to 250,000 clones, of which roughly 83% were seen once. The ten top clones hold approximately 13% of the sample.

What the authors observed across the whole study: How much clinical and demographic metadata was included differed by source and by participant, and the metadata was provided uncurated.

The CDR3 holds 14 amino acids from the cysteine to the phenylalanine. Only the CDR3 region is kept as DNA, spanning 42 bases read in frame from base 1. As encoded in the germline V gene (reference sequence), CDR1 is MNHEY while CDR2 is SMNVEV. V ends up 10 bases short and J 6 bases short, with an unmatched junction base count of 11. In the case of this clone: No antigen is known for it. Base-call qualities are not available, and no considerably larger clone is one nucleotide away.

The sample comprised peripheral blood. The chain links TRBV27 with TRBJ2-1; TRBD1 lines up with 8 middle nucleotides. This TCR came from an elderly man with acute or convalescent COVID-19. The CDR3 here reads CATFLDRASNEQFF. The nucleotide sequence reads TGTGCCACCTTTTTGGACAGGGCAAGCAATGAGCAGTTCTTC.